This passage covers 6 T cell receptor beta chains from one sample sequenced in a study of cytomegalovirus exposure and HLA in healthy donors. Both 60 Vbeta primers and 13 Jbeta primers went into the PCR. This table comes from immunoSEQ multiplex PCR, and its TCRdb copy is limited to in-frame clones, with some not included. This table has about 150,000 clones, roughly three fifths appearing once. What was sequenced was PBMCs. The receptors here all came from a woman aged 55 to 70 in good health and CMV-seronegative.

This clone came up a few times. The genes are TRBV5-4 and TRBJ1-1, with 8 bases fitting TRBD1. V dropped 3 bases and J dropped 1; count of bases not matched to a gene: 5. From germline, CDR1 is SGHNT and CDR2 YYREEE (reference sequence). The CDR3 has 15 residues. The DNA for the CDR3 is TGTGCCAGCAGCTCCCGGACAGGGAAGAACACTGAAGCTTTCTTT. The encoded protein is CASSSRTGKNTEAFF.

The rearrangement joins TRBV28 to TRBJ2-3; 10 bases are shared with TRBD2. Germline-derived CDR1 and CDR2 are MDHEN and SYDVKM. This CDR3 has 16 residues. V shed 5 bases, J shed 2 bases, and the junction held 7 bases outside the gene matches. The CDR3 nucleotides read TGTGCCAGCAGTACCCTTAGCGGGAGGTTCACAGATACGCAGTATTTT. Translated: CASSTLSGRFTDTQYF.

The table lists this clone with a few counts. The rearrangement uses TRBV5-1 and TRBJ2-2; maybe TRBD1 (6 bases). V lost 1 base and J 2 bases, leaving 18 bases between the germline ends. The CDR3 is made up of 18 amino acids. The germline V gene encodes CDR1 SGHRS and CDR2 YFSETQ. The CDR3 DNA reads TGCGCCAGCAGCTTGATCCCGCCAGGGGAGCCAAACACCGGGGAGCTGTTTTTT. Its protein product is CASSLIPPGEPNTGELFF.

The chain uses TRBV6-1 and TRBJ1-5; 7 bases match TRBD1. CDR1 and CDR2 (germline): MNHNS, SASEGT. The CDR3 loop spans 15 amino acids. V trimming: 4 bases; J trimming: 4 bases; junction bases outside the gene matches: 7. The CDR3 reads CASSGTGPANQPQHF. The CDR3 nucleotides are TGTGCCAGCAGTGGGACAGGTCCAGCTAATCAGCCCCAGCATTTT.

V usage is TRBV7-9 and J usage is TRBJ1-2, with D possibly TRBD1 on 5 matching bases. V lost 7 bases, J lost 3 bases, and 12 bases lay in between. This CDR3 spans 13 amino acids. Per germline, CDR1 SEHNR and CDR2 FQNEAQ (reference sequence). The CDR3 sequence: CASTSGGDYGYTF. CDR3 sequence (DNA): TGTGCCAGCACTTCGGGGGGGGACTATGGCTACACCTTC.

The chain recombines TRBV6-1 with TRBJ2-1, with D tentatively TRBD2 (5 bases). Trimming took 6 bases from V and 1 from J, leaving 7 bases between them. CDR1 is MNHNS and CDR2 is SASEGT in the germline V gene. This CDR3 is built from 13 residues. The CDR3 loop reads CASRLVSYNEQFF. The CDR3 bases are TGTGCCAGCAGACTAGTATCCTACAATGAGCAGTTCTTC.